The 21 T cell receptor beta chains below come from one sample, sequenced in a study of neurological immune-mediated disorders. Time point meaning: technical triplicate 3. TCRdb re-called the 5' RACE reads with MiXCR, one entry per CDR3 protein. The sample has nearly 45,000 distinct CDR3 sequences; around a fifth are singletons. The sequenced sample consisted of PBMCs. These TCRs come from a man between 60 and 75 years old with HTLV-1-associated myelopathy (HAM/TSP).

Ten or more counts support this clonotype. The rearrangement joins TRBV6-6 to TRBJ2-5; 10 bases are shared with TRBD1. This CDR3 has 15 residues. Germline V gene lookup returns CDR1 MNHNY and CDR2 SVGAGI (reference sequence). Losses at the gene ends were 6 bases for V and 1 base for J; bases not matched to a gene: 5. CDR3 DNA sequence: TGTGCCAGCAGGTGGGACAGGGGAGTCCAAGAGACCCAGTACTTC. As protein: CASRWDRGVQETQYF.

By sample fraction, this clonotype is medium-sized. CDR3 bases: TGTGCCGCAGGAGGGGGAGCAGTAGATACGCAGTATTTT. Translated, it gives CAAGGGAVDTQYF. The chain links TRBV15 to TRBJ2-3; D is perhaps TRBD1 or TRBD2 (6 bases each). V shed 11 bases and J shed 5 bases, with 17 bases lying between them. The germline gives CDR1 LNHNV, CDR2 YYDKDF (reference sequence). The CDR3 is made up of 13 amino acids.

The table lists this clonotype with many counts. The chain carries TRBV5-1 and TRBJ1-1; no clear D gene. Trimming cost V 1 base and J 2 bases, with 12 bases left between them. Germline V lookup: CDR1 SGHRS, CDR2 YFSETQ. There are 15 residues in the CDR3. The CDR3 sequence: CASSLYTPGNTEAFF. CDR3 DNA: TGCGCCAGCAGCTTGTACACCCCCGGTAACACTGAAGCTTTCTTT.

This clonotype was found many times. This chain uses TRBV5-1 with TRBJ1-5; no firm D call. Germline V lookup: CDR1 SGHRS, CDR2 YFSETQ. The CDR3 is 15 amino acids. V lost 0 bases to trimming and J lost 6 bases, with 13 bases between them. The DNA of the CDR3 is TGCGCCAGCAGCTTGGGTCCGGGTAACATTCAGCCCCAGCATTTT. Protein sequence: CASSLGPGNIQPQHF.

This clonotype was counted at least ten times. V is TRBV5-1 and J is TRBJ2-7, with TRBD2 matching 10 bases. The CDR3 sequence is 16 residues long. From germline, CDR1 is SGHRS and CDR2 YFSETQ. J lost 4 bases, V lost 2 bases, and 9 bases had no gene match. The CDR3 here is CASSLQSGRAGYEQYF. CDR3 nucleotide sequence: TGCGCCAGCAGCTTACAGAGCGGGAGGGCCGGGTACGAGCAGTACTTC.

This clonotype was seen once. CDR3 protein: CASSRFGPTAPYNSPLHF. The CDR3 DNA reads TGTGCCAGCAGTCGATTTGGGCCGACTGCGCCCTATAATTCACCCCTCCACTTT. The rearrangement joins TRBV7-2 to TRBJ1-6, with D unclear. The CDR3 consists of 18 residues. Looked up from germline, CDR1 is SGHTA and CDR2 is FQGNSA. Trimming took off 6 bases at V and 2 bases at J, with 20 bases between the two ends.

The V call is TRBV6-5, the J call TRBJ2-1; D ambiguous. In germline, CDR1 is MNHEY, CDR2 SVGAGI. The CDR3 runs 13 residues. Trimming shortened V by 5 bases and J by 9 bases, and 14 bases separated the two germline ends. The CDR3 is CASSQALGVEQFF. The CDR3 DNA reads TGTGCCAGCAGTCAAGCCCTAGGAGTTGAGCAGTTCTTC.

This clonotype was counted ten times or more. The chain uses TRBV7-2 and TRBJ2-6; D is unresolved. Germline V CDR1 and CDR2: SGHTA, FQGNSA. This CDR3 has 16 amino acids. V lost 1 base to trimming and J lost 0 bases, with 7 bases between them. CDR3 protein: CASSLVRSSGANVLTF. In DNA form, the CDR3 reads TGTGCCAGCAGCTTAGTTCGGAGCTCTGGGGCCAACGTCCTGACTTTC.

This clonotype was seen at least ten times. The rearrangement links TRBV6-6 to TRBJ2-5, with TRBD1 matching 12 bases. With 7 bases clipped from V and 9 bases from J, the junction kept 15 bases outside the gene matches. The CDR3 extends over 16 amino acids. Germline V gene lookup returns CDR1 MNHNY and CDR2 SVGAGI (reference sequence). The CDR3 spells CASTPGGGQGARAQYF. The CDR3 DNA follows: TGTGCCAGCACCCCGGGAGGGGGACAGGGGGCACGGGCCCAGTACTTC.

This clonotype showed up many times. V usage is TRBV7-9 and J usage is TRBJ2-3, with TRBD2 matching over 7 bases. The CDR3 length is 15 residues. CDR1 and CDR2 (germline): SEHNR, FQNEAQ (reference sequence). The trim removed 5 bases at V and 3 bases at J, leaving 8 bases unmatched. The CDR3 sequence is CASSNSAGTTDTQYF. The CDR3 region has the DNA TGTGCCAGCAGCAATTCAGCGGGAACTACAGATACGCAGTATTTT.

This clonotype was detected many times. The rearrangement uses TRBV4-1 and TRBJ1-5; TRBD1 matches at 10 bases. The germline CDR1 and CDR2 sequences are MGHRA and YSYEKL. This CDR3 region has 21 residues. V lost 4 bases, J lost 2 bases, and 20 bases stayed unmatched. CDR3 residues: CASSPSAGQGMGGLGNQPQHF. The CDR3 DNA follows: TGCGCCAGCAGCCCCTCAGCGGGACAGGGGATGGGAGGATTAGGCAATCAGCCCCAGCATTTT.

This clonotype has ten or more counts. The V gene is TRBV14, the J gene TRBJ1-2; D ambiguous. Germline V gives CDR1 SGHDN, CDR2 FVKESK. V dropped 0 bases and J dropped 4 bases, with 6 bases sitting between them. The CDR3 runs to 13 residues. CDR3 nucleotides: TGTGCCAGCAGCCAAGATAGGACCTATGGCTACACCTTC. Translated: CASSQDRTYGYTF.

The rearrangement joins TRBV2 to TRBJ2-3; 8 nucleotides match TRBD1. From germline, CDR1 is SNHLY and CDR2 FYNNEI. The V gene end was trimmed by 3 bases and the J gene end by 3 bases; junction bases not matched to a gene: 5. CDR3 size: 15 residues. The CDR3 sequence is CASSERTGQTDTQYF. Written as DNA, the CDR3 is TGTGCCAGCAGTGAGAGGACAGGGCAGACAGATACGCAGTATTTT.

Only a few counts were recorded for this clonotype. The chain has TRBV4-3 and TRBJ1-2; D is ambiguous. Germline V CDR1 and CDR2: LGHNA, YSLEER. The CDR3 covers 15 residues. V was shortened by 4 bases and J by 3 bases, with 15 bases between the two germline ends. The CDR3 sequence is CASSPRYSVDYGYTF. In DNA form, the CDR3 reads TGCGCCAGCAGCCCTCGATACTCCGTCGACTATGGCTACACCTTC.

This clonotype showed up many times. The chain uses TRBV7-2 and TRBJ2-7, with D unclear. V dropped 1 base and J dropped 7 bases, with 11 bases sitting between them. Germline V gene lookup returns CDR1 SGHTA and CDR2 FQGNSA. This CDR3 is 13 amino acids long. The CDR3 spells CASSLGWAGEQYF. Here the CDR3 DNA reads TGTGCCAGCAGCTTAGGTTGGGCCGGGGAGCAGTACTTC.

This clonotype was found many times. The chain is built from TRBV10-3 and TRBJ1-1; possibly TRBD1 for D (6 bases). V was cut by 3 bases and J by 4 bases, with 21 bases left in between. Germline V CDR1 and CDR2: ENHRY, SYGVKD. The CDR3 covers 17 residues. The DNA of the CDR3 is TGTGCCATCAGTGAAGGGCTCGGGGGGCCCCTCGGCACTGAAGCTTTCTTT. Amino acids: CAISEGLGGPLGTEAFF.

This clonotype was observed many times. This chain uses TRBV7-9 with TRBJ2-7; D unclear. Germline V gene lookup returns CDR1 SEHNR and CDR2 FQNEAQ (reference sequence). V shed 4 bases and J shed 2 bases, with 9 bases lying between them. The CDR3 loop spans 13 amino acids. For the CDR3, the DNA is TGTGCCAGCAGCTCCGGCAGAGCCTACGAGCAGTACTTC. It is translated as CASSSGRAYEQYF.

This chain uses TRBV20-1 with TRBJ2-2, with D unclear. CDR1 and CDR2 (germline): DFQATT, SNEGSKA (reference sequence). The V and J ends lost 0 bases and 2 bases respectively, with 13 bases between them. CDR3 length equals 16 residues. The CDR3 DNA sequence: TGCAGTGCTAGAGATCCCAGCGCGAGCAACACCGGGGAGCTGTTTTTT. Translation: CSARDPSASNTGELFF.

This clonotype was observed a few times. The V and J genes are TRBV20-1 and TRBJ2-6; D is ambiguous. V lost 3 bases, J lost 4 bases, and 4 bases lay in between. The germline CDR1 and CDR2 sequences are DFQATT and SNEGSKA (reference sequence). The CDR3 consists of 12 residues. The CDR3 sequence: CSARAGANVLTF. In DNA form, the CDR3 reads TGCAGTGCTAGGGCCGGGGCCAACGTCCTGACTTTC.

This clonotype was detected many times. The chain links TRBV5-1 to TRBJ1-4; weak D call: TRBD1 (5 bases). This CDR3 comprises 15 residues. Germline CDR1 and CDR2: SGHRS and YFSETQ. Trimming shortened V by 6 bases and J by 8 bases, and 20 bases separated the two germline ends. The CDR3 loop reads CASTVGGLGYEKLFF. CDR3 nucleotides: TGCGCCAGCACCGTCGGGGGTTTAGGCTACGAAAAACTGTTTTTT.

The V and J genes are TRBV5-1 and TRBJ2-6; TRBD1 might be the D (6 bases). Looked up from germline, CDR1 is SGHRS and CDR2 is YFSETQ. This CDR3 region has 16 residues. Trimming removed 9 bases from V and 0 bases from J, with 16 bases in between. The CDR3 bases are TGCGCCAACTTACAACAGGGAAGCTCTGGGGCCAACGTCCTGACTTTC. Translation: CANLQQGSSGANVLTF.